One sample yielded the 13 T cell receptor beta chains listed below, sequenced in a study of blood T cell repertoires in COVID-19. Only in-frame clones appear in the TCRdb table, and some are missing; sequencing was by immunoSEQ multiplex PCR. The sample includes about 390,000 clones, around nine tenths seen only once; the top ten take about 10%. Sequencing input: PBMCs or T cells enriched from blood (not recorded which). These TCRs come from a woman in her forties or fifties who had recovered from COVID-19.

The chain links TRBV7-2 to TRBJ2-7; the match to TRBD1 covers 11 bases. The CDR3 covers 18 residues. Germline assignment: CDR1 SGHTA and CDR2 FQGNSA. V lost 0 bases and J lost 6; bases outside the gene matches: 13. CDR3 nucleotides: TGTGCCAGCAGCTTAGCTCGGACAGGGGGCGCCTTCGCTTCCGAGCAGTACTTC. Amino acids: CASSLARTGGAFASEQYF.

CDR3 sequence (DNA): TGCGCCAGCAGCATAGGACTAGCGGGATCCACCGCCACAGATACGCAGTATTTT. Encoded protein: CASSIGLAGSTATDTQYF. The chain recombines TRBV5-1 with TRBJ2-3; 12 bases line up with TRBD2. The CDR3 spans 18 residues. CDR1 and CDR2 (germline): SGHRS, YFSETQ. V shed 4 bases and J 2 bases; nucleotides not matched to a gene: 11. Full variable domain (remainder filled in from reference TRBV5-1 and TRBJ2-3): KAGVTQTPRYLIKTRGQQVTLSCSPISGHRSVSWYQQTPGQGLQFLFEYFSETQRNKGNFPGRFSGRQFSNSRSEMNVSTLELGDSALYLCASSIGLAGSTATDTQYFGPGTRLTVL.

DNA of the CDR3: TGTGCCAGCTCACCACGGTCCCCAGGGGAACATGGCTACACCTTC. As protein: CASSPRSPGEHGYTF. J is TRBJ1-2 and V is TRBV18; tentative D call: TRBD1 (6 bases). CDR1 and CDR2 from the germline V gene are KGHSH and LQKENI. The ends were cut back, 1 base at V and 6 bases at J, with 15 bases in the middle. The CDR3 consists of 15 residues.

V and J are TRBV28 and TRBJ1-4; 9 bases match TRBD1. CDR1 MDHEN and CDR2 SYDVKM come from the germline V gene. J gave up 10 bases and V 4 bases, and 16 bases lay outside the gene matches. This CDR3 comprises 17 residues. The CDR3 DNA reads as TGTGCCAGCAGTTCACTGACAGGGGGTATAAAGTTGGTAAAACTGTTTTTT. Its protein is CASSSLTGGIKLVKLFF.

The chain is built from TRBV6-2 or TRBV6-3 and TRBJ2-2, with D perhaps matching TRBD1 (5 bases). The CDR3 has 17 amino acids. CDR1 MNHEY and CDR2 SVGEGT come from the germline V gene. With 0 bases removed from V and 7 bases from J, the gap between germline ends came to 18 bases. This CDR3 is CASSYSGESLTFGELFF. Written as DNA, the CDR3 is TGTGCCAGCAGTTACTCAGGGGAATCACTGACCTTCGGGGAGCTGTTTTTT.

The chain employs TRBV9 and TRBJ2-5; 7 positions match TRBD2. This CDR3 region has 15 residues. Losses at the gene ends were 0 bases for V and 1 base for J; bases not matched to a gene: 3. From germline, CDR1 is SGDLS and CDR2 YYNGEE. CDR3 protein: CASSVAGGFQETQYF. The DNA for the CDR3 is TGTGCCAGCAGCGTAGCGGGGGGATTCCAAGAGACCCAGTACTTC.

The CDR3, as DNA: TGTGCCAGCAGCCTGCCGGGGGGCTCCTACGAGCAGTACTTC. It encodes CASSLPGGSYEQYF. This chain uses TRBV7-9 with TRBJ2-7; TRBD2 matches 7 bases. Germline trimming cut 5 bases from V and 0 bases from J; bases unmatched to any gene: 4. This CDR3 is built from 14 residues. CDR1 and CDR2 from the germline V gene are SEHNR and FQNEAQ (reference sequence).

The V and J genes are TRBV5-1 and TRBJ2-1; tentative D call: TRBD1 (6 bases). The CDR3 runs to 19 residues. Germline loops: CDR1 SGHRS, CDR2 YFSETQ. The V and J ends lost 0 bases and 1 base respectively, with 20 bases between them. The DNA for the CDR3 is TGCGCCAGCAGCTTGGGGCGACAGGTTCCCCGGGGTTCCTACAATGAGCAGTTCTTC. Amino acid sequence: CASSLGRQVPRGSYNEQFF.

This sequence joins TRBV27 and TRBJ2-3; D uncertain. The CDR3 has 13 amino acids. V dropped 9 bases and J dropped 3 bases, with 13 bases sitting between them. CDR1 is MNHEY and CDR2 is SMNVEV in the germline V gene (reference sequence). CDR3 nucleotide sequence: TGTGCCAGTTACCCCGCGGATACAGATACGCAGTATTTT. Amino acid sequence: CASYPADTDTQYF.

This clone has only a few counts. The rearrangement links TRBV19 to TRBJ1-2; TRBD1 might be the D (5 bases). The CDR3 extends over 13 amino acids. Trimming cost V 3 bases and J 7 bases, with 12 bases left between them. Germline lookup yields CDR1 LNHDA and CDR2 SQIVND (reference sequence). DNA for the CDR3: TGTGCCAGTAGTATTGGCAGGGAGGTTGGCTACACCTTC. Translation gives CASSIGREVGYTF.

The chain uses TRBV4-1 and TRBJ1-5; a weak D match, TRBD1 (5 bases). This CDR3 spans 18 amino acids. Germline CDR1 is MGHRA and CDR2 is YSYEKL. Trimming pared 4 bases from V and 3 bases from J, leaving 22 bases between. The CDR3 coding sequence is TGCGCCAGCAGCCCCTATCCTTTCGGACAAAGACTCAATCAGCCCCAGCATTTT. This sequence encodes CASSPYPFGQRLNQPQHF.

V usage is TRBV6-5 and J usage is TRBJ1-3; weak D call: TRBD1 (5 bases). This CDR3 spans 15 amino acids. The germline gives CDR1 MNHEY, CDR2 SVGAGI. V lost 6 bases and J lost 2, with 14 bases in between. CDR3 region: CASSQDINPGNTIYF. CDR3 nucleotides: TGTGCCAGCAGCCAGGACATTAATCCTGGAAACACCATATATTTT.

The chain recombines TRBV6-5 with TRBJ2-1; 7 bases map to TRBD1. Trimming removed 10 bases from V and 5 bases from J; junction bases left unmatched: 8. The CDR3 spans 13 residues. Per the germline V gene, CDR1 is MNHEY and CDR2 is SVGAGI. The CDR3 reads CATRGQYDNEQFF. CDR3 nucleotides: TGTGCCACCCGGGGACAGTATGACAATGAGCAGTTCTTC.